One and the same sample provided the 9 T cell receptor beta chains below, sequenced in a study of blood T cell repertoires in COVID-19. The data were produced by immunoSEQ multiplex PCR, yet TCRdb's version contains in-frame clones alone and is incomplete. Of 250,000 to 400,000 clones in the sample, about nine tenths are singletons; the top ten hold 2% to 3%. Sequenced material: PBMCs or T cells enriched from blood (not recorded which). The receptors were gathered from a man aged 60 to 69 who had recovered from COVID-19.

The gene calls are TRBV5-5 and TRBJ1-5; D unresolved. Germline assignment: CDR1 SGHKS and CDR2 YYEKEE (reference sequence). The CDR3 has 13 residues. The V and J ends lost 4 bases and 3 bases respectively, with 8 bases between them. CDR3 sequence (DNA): TGTGCCAGCAGCCAGAGGTTCAATCAGCCCCAGCATTTT. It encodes CASSQRFNQPQHF.

The CDR3 region has the DNA TGTGCCAGCTCACCAAAGTGGGGGGACGGTAGCTATGGCTACACCTTC. It is translated as CASSPKWGDGSYGYTF. V gene TRBV18 combines with J gene TRBJ1-2; a possible D gene is TRBD1 (5 bases). The germline gives CDR1 KGHSH, CDR2 LQKENI. The CDR3 spans 16 residues. V was shortened by 2 bases and J by 4 bases, with 17 bases between the two germline ends.

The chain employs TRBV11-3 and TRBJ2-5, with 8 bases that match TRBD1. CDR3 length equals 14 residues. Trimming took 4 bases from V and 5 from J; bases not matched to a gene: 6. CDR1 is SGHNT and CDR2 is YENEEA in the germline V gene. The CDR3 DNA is TGTGCCAGCAGCTCAGGGGGCAGTTTGGAGACCCAGTACTTC. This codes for CASSSGGSLETQYF.

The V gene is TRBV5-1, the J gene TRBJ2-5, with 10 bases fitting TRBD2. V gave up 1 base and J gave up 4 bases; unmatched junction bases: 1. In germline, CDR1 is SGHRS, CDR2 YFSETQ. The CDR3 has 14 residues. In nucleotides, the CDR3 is TGCGCCAGCAGCTTGCGACTAGCGGGAGAGACCCAGTACTTC. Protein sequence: CASSLRLAGETQYF.

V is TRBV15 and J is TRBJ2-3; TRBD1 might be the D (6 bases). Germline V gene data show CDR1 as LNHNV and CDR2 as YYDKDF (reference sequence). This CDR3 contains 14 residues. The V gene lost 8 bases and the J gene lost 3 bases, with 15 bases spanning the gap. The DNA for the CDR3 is TGTGCCACCGGGGGCCCGGGAAAGACAGATACGCAGTATTTT. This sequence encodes CATGGPGKTDTQYF.

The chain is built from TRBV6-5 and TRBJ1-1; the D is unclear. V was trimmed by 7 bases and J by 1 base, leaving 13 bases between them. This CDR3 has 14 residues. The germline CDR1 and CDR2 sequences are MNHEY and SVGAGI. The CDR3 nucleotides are TGTGCCAGCACTTATCGAGGCGGGAACACTGAAGCTTTCTTT. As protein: CASTYRGGNTEAFF.

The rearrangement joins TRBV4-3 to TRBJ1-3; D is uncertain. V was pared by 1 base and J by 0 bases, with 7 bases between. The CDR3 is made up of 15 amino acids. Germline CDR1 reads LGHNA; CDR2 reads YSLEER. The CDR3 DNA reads TGCGCCAGCAGCCAAGGGCGGGGCTCTGGAAACACCATATATTTT. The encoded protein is CASSQGRGSGNTIYF.

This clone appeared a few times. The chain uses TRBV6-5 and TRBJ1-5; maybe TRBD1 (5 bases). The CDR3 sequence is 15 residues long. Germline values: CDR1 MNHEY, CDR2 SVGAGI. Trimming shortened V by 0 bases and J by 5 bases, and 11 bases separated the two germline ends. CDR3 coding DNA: TGTGCCAGCAGTTACTCAGGGGTATCCGATCAGCCCCAGCATTTT. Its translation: CASSYSGVSDQPQHF.

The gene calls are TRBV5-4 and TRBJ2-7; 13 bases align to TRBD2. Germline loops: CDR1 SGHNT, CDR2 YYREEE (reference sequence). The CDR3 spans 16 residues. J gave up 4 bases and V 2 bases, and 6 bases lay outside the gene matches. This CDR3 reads CASSLLAGGPSYEQYF. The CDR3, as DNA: TGTGCCAGCAGCTTACTAGCGGGGGGGCCCTCTTACGAGCAGTACTTC.